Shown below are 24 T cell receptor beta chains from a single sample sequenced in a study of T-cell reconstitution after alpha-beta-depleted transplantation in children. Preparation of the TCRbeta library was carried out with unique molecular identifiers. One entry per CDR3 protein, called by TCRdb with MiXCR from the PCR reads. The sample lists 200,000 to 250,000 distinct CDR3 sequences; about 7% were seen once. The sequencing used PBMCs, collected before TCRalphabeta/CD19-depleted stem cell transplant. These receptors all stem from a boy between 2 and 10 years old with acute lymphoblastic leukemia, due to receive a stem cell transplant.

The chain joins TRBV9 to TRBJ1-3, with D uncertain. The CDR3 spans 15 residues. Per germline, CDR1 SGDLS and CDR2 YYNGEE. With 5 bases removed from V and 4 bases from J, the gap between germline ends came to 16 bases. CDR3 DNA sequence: TGTGCCAGCAGTTCGGGTCGGGCGAGGGGAAACACCATATATTTT. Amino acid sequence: CASSSGRARGNTIYF. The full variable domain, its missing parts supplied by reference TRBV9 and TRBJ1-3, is DSGVTQTPKHLITATGQRVTLRCSPRSGDLSVYWYQQSLDQGLQFLIQYYNGEERAKGNILERFSAQQFPDLHSELNLSSLELGDSALYFCASSSGRARGNTIYFGEGSWLTVV.

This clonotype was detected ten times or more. The CDR3 coding sequence is TGTGCCAGCAGCAGAGATGGGACTCTCAACACCGGGGAGCTGTTTTTT. This gives the protein CASSRDGTLNTGELFF. V gene TRBV7-8 combines with J gene TRBJ2-2, with D perhaps TRBD2 (6 bases). Germline V gene sequence: CDR1 SGHVS, CDR2 FQNEAQ. V dropped 5 bases and J dropped 2 bases, with 15 bases sitting between them. This CDR3 contains 16 residues.

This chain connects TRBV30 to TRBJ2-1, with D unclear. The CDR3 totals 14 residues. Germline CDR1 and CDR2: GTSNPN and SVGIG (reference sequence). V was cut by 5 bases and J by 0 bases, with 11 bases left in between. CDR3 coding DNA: TGTGCCTGGGACCTTATCGGCTCCTACAATGAGCAGTTCTTC. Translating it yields CAWDLIGSYNEQFF. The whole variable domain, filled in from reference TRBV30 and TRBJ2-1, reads SQTIHQWPATLVQPVGSPLSLECTVEGTSNPNLYWYRQAAGRGLQLLFYSVGIGQISSEVPQNLSASRPQDRQFILSSKKLLLSDSGFYLCAWDLIGSYNEQFFGPGTRLTVL.

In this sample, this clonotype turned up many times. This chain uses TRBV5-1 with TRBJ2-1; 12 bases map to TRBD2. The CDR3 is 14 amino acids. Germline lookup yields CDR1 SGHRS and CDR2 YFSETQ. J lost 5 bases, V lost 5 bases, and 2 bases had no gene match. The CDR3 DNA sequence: TGCGCCAGCAGTAGACTAGCGGGGGACAATGAGCAGTTCTTC. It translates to CASSRLAGDNEQFF.

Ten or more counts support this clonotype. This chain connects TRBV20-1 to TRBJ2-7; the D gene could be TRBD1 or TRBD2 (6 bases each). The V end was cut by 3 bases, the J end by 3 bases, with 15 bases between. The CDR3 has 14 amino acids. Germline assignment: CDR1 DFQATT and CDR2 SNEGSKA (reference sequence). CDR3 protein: CSASLSGANYEQYF. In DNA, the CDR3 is TGCAGTGCTAGCTTGTCGGGGGCCAACTACGAGCAGTACTTC.

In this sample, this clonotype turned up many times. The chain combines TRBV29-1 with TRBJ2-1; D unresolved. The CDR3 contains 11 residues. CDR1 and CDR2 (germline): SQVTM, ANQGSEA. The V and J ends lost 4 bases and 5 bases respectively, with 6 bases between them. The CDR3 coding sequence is TGCAGCGTTGGGACCCACAATGAGCAGTTCTTC. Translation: CSVGTHNEQFF.

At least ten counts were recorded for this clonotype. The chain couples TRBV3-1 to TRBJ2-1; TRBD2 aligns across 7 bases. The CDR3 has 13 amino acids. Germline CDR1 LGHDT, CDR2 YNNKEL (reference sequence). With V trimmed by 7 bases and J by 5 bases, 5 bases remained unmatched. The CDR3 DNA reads TGTGCCAGCACCCGGGCGGGAGACAATGAGCAGTTCTTC. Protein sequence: CASTRAGDNEQFF.

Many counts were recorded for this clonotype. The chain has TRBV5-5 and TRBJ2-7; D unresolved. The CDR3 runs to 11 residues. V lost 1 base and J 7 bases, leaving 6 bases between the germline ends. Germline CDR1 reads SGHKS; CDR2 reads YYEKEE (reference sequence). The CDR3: CASSLRREQYF. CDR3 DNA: TGTGCCAGCAGCTTGCGGCGGGAGCAGTACTTC.

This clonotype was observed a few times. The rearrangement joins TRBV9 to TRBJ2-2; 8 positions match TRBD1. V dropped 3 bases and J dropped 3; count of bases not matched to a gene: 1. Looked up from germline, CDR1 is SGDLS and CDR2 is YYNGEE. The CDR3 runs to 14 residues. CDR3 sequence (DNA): TGTGCCAGCAGCGACAGGGGGGACACCGGGGAGCTGTTTTTT. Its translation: CASSDRGDTGELFF. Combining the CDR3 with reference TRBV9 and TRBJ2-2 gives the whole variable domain DSGVTQTPKHLITATGQRVTLRCSPRSGDLSVYWYQQSLDQGLQFLIQYYNGEERAKGNILERFSAQQFPDLHSELNLSSLELGDSALYFCASSDRGDTGELFFGEGSRLTVL.

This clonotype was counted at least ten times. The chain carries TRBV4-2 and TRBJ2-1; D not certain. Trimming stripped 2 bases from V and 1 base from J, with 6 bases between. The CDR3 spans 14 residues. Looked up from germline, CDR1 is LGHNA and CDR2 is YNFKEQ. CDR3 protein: CASSQLVSYNEQFF. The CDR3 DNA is TGTGCCAGCAGCCAATTGGTTTCCTACAATGAGCAGTTCTTC.

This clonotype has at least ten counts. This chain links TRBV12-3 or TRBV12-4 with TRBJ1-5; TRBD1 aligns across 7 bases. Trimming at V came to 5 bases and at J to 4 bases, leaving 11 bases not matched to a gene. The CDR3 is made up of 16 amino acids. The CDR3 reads CASSPRRTGENQPQHF. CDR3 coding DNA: TGTGCCAGCAGTCCCAGACGGACAGGCGAAAATCAGCCCCAGCATTTT.

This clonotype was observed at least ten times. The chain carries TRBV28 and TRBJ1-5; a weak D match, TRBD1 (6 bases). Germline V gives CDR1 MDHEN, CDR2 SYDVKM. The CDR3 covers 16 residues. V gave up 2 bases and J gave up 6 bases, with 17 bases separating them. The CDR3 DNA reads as TGTGCCAGCAGTTTAATGGCGAGCCGCAGGGGTCAGCCCCAGCATTTT. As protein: CASSLMASRRGQPQHF. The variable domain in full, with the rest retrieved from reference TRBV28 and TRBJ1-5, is DVKVTQSSRYLVKRTGEKVFLECVQDMDHENMFWYRQDPGLGLRLIYFSYDVKMKEKGDIPEGYSVSREKKERFSLILESASTNQTSMYLCASSLMASRRGQPQHFGDGTRLSIL.

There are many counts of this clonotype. CDR3 bases: TGTGCCAGCATCCCCCTAGCGGGGGGGCGTACAGATACGCAGTATTTT. Translated: CASIPLAGGRTDTQYF. The chain carries TRBV2 and TRBJ2-3; 12 bases fit TRBD2. The CDR3 length is 16 residues. Germline CDR1 SNHLY, CDR2 FYNNEI. The J segment lost 3 bases and the V segment lost 7 bases, leaving 8 bases of the junction unmatched.

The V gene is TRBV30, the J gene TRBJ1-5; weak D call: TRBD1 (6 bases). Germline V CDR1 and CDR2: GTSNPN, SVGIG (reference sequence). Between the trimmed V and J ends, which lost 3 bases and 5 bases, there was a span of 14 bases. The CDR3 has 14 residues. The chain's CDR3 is CAWRQGGLDQPQHF. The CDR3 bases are TGTGCCTGGAGACAGGGCGGCTTAGATCAGCCCCAGCATTTT.

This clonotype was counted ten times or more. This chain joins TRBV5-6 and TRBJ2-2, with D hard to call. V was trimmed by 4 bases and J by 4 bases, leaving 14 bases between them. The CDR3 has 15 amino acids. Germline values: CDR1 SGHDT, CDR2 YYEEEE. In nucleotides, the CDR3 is TGTGCCAGCAGCGTGTGGGCGAGGCGCACCGGGGAGCTGTTTTTT. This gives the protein CASSVWARRTGELFF. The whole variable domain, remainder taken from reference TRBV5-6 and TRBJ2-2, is DAGVTQSPTHLIKTRGQQVTLRCSPKSGHDTVSWYQQALGQGPQFIFQYYEEEERQRGNFPDRFSGHQFPNYSSELNVNALLLGDSALYLCASSVWARRTGELFFGEGSRLTVL.

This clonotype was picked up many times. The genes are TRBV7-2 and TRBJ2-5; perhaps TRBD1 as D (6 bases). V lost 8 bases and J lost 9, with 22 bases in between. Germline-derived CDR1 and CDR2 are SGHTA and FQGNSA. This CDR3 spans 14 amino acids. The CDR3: CASAESRTERAQYF. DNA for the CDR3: TGTGCCAGCGCAGAGTCGAGGACAGAACGGGCCCAGTACTTC.

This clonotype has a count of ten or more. CDR3 region: CATSRDLQVPQETQYF. For the CDR3, the DNA is TGTGCCACCAGCAGAGACCTACAGGTTCCTCAAGAGACCCAGTACTTC. The rearrangement uses TRBV15 and TRBJ2-5, with D possibly matching TRBD1 (5 bases). The V end lost 0 bases, the J end lost 2 bases, and 13 bases lay between the germline ends. This CDR3 is 16 amino acids long. Per the germline V gene, CDR1 is LNHNV and CDR2 is YYDKDF (reference sequence).

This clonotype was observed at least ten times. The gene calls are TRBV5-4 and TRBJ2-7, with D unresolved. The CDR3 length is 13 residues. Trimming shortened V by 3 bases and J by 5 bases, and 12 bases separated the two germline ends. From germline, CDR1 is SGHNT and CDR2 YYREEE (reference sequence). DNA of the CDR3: TGTGCCAGCAGCTCCCCGAAGGGCGACGAGCAGTACTTC. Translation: CASSSPKGDEQYF.

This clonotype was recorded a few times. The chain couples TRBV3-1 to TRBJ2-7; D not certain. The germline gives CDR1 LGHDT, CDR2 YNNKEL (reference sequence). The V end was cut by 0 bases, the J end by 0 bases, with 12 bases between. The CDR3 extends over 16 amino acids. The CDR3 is CASSQDATIRSYEQYF. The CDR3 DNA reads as TGTGCCAGCAGCCAAGATGCTACTATCCGCTCCTACGAGCAGTACTTC.

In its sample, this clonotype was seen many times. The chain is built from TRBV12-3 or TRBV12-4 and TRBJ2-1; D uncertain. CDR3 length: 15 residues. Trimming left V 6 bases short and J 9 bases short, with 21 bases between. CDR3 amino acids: CASSIQGDLTGEQFF. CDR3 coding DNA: TGTGCCAGCAGCATCCAAGGAGATCTTACTGGTGAGCAGTTCTTC.

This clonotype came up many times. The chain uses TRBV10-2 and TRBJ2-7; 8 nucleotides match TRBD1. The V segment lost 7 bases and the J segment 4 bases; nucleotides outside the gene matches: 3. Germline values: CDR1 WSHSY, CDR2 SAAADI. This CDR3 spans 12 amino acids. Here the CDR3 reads CASKTGVYEQYF. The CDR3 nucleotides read TGCGCCAGCAAGACAGGGGTTTACGAGCAGTACTTC.

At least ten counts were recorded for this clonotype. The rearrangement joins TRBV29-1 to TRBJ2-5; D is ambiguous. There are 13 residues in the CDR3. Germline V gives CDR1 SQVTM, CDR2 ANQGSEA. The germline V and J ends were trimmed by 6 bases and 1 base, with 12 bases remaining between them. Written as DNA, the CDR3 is TGCAGCGTCTCGAAAATCACCCAAGAGACCCAGTACTTC. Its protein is CSVSKITQETQYF.

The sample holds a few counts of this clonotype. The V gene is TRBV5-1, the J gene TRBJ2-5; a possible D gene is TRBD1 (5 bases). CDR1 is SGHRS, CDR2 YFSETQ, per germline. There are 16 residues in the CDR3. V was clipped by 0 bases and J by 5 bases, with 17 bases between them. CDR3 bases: TGCGCCAGCAGCTTGGCCGACAGAAACACCGGTGAGACCCAGTACTTC. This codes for CASSLADRNTGETQYF.

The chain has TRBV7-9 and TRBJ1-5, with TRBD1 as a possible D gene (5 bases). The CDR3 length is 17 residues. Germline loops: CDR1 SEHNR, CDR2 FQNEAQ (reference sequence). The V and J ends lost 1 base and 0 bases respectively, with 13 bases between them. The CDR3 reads CASSLVGPAHSNQPQHF. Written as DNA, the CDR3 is TGTGCCAGCAGCTTAGTGGGGCCAGCTCATAGCAATCAGCCCCAGCATTTT.